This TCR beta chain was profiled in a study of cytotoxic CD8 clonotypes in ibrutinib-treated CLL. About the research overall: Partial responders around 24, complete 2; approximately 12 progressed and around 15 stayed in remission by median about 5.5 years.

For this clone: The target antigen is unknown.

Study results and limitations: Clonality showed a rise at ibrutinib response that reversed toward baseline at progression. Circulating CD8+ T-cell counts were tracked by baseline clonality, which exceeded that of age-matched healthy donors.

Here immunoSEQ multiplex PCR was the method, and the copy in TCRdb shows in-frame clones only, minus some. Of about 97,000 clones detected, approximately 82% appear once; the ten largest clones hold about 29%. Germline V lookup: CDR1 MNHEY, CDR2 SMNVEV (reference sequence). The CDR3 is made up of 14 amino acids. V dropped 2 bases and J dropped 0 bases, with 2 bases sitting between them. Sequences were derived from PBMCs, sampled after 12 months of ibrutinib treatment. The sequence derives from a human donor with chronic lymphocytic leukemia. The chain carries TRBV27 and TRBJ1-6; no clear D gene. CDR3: CASSLGSYNSPLHF. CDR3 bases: TGTGCCAGCAGTTTAGGCTCCTATAATTCACCCCTCCACTTT.